This T cell receptor beta chain was identified in a study of T cells after somatic rescue of genetic block. The trim removed 3 bases at V and 1 base at J, leaving 7 bases unmatched. Germline CDR1 reads KGHSH; CDR2 reads LQKENI. The CDR3 contains 17 residues. Repertoires were generated with immunoSEQ multiplex PCR, while TCRdb's copy carries only in-frame clones and drops some. The data show 110,000 or so clones, about nine tenths seen once. The chain is built from TRBV18 and TRBJ2-3; 10 bases match TRBD2. The sequenced sample consisted of peripheral blood mononuclear cells (PBMCs). The receptor comes from a woman younger than 30. CDR3 DNA: TGTGCCAGCTCACCCCTTCCAGCGGGGGGGCGCACAGATACGCAGTATTTT. Translated, it gives CASSPLPAGGRTDTQYF.